This is a list of T cell receptor beta chains from one sample in a study of OX40 agonist ivuxolimab in advanced cancers. Here immunoSEQ multiplex PCR was the method, and the copy in TCRdb shows in-frame clones only, minus some. The sample has 55,000 to 80,000 clones; about four fifths are singletons. Sample: CD4+ or CD8+ T cells sorted from blood, taken in a trial of the OX40 agonist ivuxolimab. All receptors come from an adult with an advanced solid tumor such as melanoma, head and neck, liver or kidney cancer. Each CDR3 is given with its conserved first and last residue. A D gene is named only where the DNA matches it firmly. Only some rows state a clone size, as once, few, many or a class for expanded clones.

CDR3aa,CDR3nt,d_gene,j_gene,v_gene,abundance
CASSPPLAGSADTQYF,TGTGCCAGCAGCCCGCCACTAGCGGGGAGCGCAGATACGCAGTATTTT,TRBD2,TRBJ2-3,TRBV7-3,-
CASSSGGGELFF,TGTGCCAGCAGCTCAGGGGGCGGGGAGCTGTTTTTT,TRBD1,TRBJ2-2,TRBV7-9,-
CASGLVRSIGEQYF,TGTGCTAGTGGTTTGGTACGTAGCATTGGCGAGCAGTACTTC,-,TRBJ2-7,TRBV12-5,-
CASSDFTGLIF,TGTGCCAGCAGTGATTTCACAGGGCTAATCTTT,-,TRBJ1-4,TRBV2,-
CASSLRQLASGANVLTF,TGTGCCAGCAGCCTCCGGCAGCTCGCCTCTGGGGCCAACGTCCTGACTTTC,-,TRBJ2-6,TRBV14,-
CASSQDMGSETQYF,TGTGCCAGCAGCCAAGATATGGGGAGTGAGACCCAGTACTTC,-,TRBJ2-5,TRBV14,-
CASRGQGNSPLHF,TGTGCCAGCAGGGGACAGGGAAATTCACCCCTCCACTTT,TRBD1,TRBJ1-6,TRBV5-6,-
CASRTPKQETQYF,TGTGCCAGCAGAACCCCAAAACAAGAGACCCAGTACTTC,-,TRBJ2-5,TRBV2,-
CASSLQGAGYEQFF,TGCGCCAGCAGCTTACAGGGGGCAGGGTATGAGCAGTTCTTC,TRBD1,TRBJ2-1,TRBV5-1,-
CAWKPGQYTEAFF,TGTGCCTGGAAACCGGGACAGTACACTGAAGCTTTCTTT,TRBD1,TRBJ1-1,TRBV30,-
CASSQDAGSGANVLTF,TGCGCCAGCAGCCAAGATGCAGGTTCTGGGGCCAACGTCCTGACTTTC,-,TRBJ2-6,TRBV4-1,-
CAWKGQLTFNYGYTF,TGTGCCTGGAAGGGACAGTTAACCTTTAACTATGGCTACACCTTC,TRBD1,TRBJ1-2,TRBV30,-
CASRGDRVVGKYF,TGTGCCAGCAGAGGGGACAGGGTGGTAGGAAAGTACTTC,TRBD1,TRBJ2-7,TRBV6-5,-
CASSSMGETQYF,TGTGCCAGCAGCTCTATGGGAGAGACCCAGTACTTC,-,TRBJ2-5,TRBV7-9,-
CAWSEQVSYGYTF,TGTGCCTGGAGTGAGCAGGTATCCTATGGCTACACCTTC,-,TRBJ1-2,TRBV30,-
CASSLVLRSSNYGYTF,TGTGCCAGCAGCTTAGTTCTCCGGAGCTCTAACTATGGCTACACCTTC,-,TRBJ1-2,TRBV7-2,-
CASSLGTGNSPLHF,TGTGCCAGCAGTTTAGGGACAGGGAATTCACCCCTCCACTTT,TRBD1,TRBJ1-6,TRBV6-1,-
CASASHWDEQYF,TGTGCTAGTGCCTCCCATTGGGACGAGCAGTACTTC,-,TRBJ2-7,TRBV12-5,-
CASSQEGQSSSPLHF,TGTGCCAGCAGCCAAGAGGGTCAGAGCTCTTCACCCCTCCACTTT,-,TRBJ1-6,TRBV4-2,-
CATSPQGLNEKLFF,TGTGCCACCAGCCCTCAGGGTCTTAATGAAAAACTGTTTTTT,-,TRBJ1-4,TRBV15,-
CASRSGTSGGAGETQYF,TGCGCCAGCAGATCCGGGACTAGCGGGGGGGCCGGGGAGACCCAGTACTTC,TRBD2,TRBJ2-5,TRBV5-1,-
CASSEAGTWGYGYTF,TGTGCCAGCAGTGAAGCCGGAACGTGGGGCTATGGCTACACCTTC,-,TRBJ1-2,TRBV2,-
CASSLSRGSGYTF,TGTGCCAGCAGCCTTAGCAGGGGCTCTGGCTACACCTTC,-,TRBJ1-2,TRBV6-1,-
CASSSSGRGDGYTF,TGTGCCAGCAGTTCCTCGGGGAGGGGCGATGGCTACACCTTC,-,TRBJ1-2,TRBV28,-
CSVRITGLQNTEAFF,TGCAGCGTCAGGATTACAGGGTTACAGAACACTGAAGCTTTCTTT,-,TRBJ1-1,TRBV29-1,once
CASSYTSGGSYEQYF,TGTGCCAGCAGCTACACTAGCGGGGGCTCCTACGAGCAGTACTTC,TRBD2,TRBJ2-7,TRBV11-2,many
CASSLVVVGQGGNTGELFF,TGTGCCAGCAGCTTAGTGGTTGTGGGGCAGGGAGGAAACACCGGGGAGCTGTTTTTT,-,TRBJ2-2,TRBV7-8,few
CAWSVAQSTSRYF,TGTGCCTGGAGTGTCGCCCAGTCTACTTCGAGGTACTTC,-,TRBJ2-7,TRBV30,-
CSVESGRTEQFF,TGCAGCGTTGAATCTGGGAGGACTGAGCAGTTCTTC,-,TRBJ2-1,TRBV29-1,few
CASRVQGIDTQYF,TGTGCCAGCAGGGTACAGGGAATAGATACGCAGTATTTT,-,TRBJ2-3,TRBV2,-
CASSLARQVEAFF,TGTGCCAGCAGCTTAGCAAGACAGGTGGAAGCTTTCTTT,-,TRBJ1-1,TRBV11-2,-
CASSSDREAYNEQFF,TGCGCCAGCAGCTCGGACAGGGAAGCCTACAATGAGCAGTTCTTC,TRBD1,TRBJ2-1,TRBV5-1,-
CASSVSATSGGLGEQFF,TGTGCCAGCAGCGTATCGGCGACTAGCGGGGGCCTTGGTGAGCAGTTCTTC,TRBD2,TRBJ2-1,TRBV9,-
CASSLDSPNEKLFF,TGTGCCAGCAGCTTAGACAGTCCTAATGAAAAACTGTTTTTT,-,TRBJ1-4,TRBV12-1,-
CAISEVDRDSYEQYF,TGTGCCATCAGTGAAGTCGACAGGGACTCCTACGAGCAGTACTTC,TRBD1,TRBJ2-7,TRBV10-3,-